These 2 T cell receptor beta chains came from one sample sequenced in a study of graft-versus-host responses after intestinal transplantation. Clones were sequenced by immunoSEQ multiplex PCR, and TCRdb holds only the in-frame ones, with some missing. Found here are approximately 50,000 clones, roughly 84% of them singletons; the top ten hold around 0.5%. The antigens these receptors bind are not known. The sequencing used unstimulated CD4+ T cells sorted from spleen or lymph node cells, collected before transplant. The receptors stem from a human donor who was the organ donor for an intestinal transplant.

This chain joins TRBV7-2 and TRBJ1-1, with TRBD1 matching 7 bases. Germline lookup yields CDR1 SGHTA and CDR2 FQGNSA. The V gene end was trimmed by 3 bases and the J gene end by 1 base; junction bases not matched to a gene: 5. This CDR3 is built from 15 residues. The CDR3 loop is CASSFTGTANTEAFF. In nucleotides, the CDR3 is TGTGCCAGCAGCTTCACCGGGACAGCGAACACTGAAGCTTTCTTT.

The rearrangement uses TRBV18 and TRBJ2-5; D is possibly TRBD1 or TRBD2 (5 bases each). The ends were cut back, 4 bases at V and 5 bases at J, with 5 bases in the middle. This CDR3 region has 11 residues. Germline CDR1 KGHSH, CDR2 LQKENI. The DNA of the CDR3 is TGTGCCAGCTCACGGGGGGAGACCCAGTACTTC. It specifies CASSRGETQYF.